This T cell receptor (beta chain) was sequenced for a study of T-cell reconstitution after alpha-beta-depleted transplantation in children. J lost 0 bases, V lost 5 bases, and 6 bases had no gene match. Germline V gene lookup returns CDR1 MDHEN and CDR2 SYDVKM. The CDR3 loop spans 16 amino acids. In its sample, this clonotype was seen many times. Unique molecular identifiers were built into the TCRbeta library. TCRdb re-called the PCR reads through MiXCR, storing one row per CDR3 protein. Of around 200,000 distinct CDR3 sequences listed, 11% are singletons. The source material was PBMCs, sampled before TCRalphabeta/CD19-depleted stem cell transplant. This sequence joins TRBV28 and TRBJ1-5; TRBD1 matches 8 bases. This receptor was taken from a child in the first two years of life with acute myeloid leukemia, due to receive a stem cell transplant. The CDR3 DNA sequence: TGTGCCAGCAGTGCTTACAGGGGGTATAGCAATCAGCCCCAGCATTTT. Its protein product is CASSAYRGYSNQPQHF.